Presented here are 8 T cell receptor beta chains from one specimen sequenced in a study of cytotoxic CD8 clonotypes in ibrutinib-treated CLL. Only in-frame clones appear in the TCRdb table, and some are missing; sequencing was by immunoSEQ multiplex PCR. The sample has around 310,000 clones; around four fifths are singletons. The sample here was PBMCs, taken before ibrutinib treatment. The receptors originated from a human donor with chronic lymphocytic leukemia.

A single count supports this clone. CDR3 sequence reads: CASSPRWPGETQYF. The CDR3, as DNA: TGTGCCAGCAGCCCTCGCTGGCCCGGGGAGACCCAGTACTTC. The chain couples TRBV6-5 to TRBJ2-5; D unresolved. The CDR3 consists of 14 residues. V lost 6 bases and J lost 5, with 16 bases in between. CDR1 is MNHEY and CDR2 is SVGAGI in the germline V gene.

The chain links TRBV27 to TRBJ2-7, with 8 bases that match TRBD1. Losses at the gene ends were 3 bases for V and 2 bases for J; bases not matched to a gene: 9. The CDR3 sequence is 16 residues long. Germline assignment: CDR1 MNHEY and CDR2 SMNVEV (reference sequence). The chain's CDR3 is CASSFGQGAVAYEQYF. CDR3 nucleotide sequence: TGTGCCAGCAGTTTCGGCCAGGGGGCGGTAGCCTACGAGCAGTACTTC.

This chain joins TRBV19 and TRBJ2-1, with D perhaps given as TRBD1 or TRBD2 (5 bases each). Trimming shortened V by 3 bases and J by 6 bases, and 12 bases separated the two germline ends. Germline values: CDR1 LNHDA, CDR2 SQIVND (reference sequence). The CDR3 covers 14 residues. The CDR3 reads CASSIRDPPNEQFF. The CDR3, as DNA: TGTGCCAGTAGTATTAGGGACCCTCCCAATGAGCAGTTCTTC. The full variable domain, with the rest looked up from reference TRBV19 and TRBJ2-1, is DGGITQSPKYLFRKEGQNVTLSCEQNLNHDAMYWYRQDPGQGLRLIYYSQIVNDFQKGDIAEGYSVSREKKESFPLTVTSAQKNPTAFYLCASSIRDPPNEQFFGPGTRLTVL.

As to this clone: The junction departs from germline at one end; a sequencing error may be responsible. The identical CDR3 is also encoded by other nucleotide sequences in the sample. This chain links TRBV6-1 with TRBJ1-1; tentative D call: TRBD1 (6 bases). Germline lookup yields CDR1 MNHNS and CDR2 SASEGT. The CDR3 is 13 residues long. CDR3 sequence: CAVAGTPNTEAFF. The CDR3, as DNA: TGTGCCGTTGCCGGGACACCGAACACCGAAGCTTTCTTT.

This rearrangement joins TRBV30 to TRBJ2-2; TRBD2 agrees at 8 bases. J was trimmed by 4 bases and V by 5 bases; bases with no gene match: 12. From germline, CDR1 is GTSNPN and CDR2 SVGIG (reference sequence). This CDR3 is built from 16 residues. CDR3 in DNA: TGTGCCTGGGGGGTAGGGTACACTAGCGGCACCGGGGAGCTGTTTTTT. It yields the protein CAWGVGYTSGTGELFF. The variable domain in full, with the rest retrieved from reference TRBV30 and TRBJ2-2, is SQTIHQWPATLVQPVGSPLSLECTVEGTSNPNLYWYRQAAGRGLQLLFYSVGIGQISSEVPQNLSASRPQDRQFILSSKKLLLSDSGFYLCAWGVGYTSGTGELFFGEGSRLTVL.

CDR3 protein: CASSPLDRDAFF. CDR3 DNA sequence: TGTGCCAGCAGTCCATTGGACAGGGACGCTTTCTTT. The V and J genes are TRBV28 and TRBJ1-1, with 8 bases aligning to TRBD1. Germline V lookup: CDR1 MDHEN, CDR2 SYDVKM. This CDR3 spans 12 amino acids. Germline trimming cut 5 bases from V and 11 bases from J; bases unmatched to any gene: 7.

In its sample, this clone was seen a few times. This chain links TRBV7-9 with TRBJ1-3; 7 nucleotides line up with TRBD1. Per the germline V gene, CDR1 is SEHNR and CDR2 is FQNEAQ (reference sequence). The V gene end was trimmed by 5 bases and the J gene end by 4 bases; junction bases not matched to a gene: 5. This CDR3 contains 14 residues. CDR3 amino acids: CASSPGQVGNTIYF. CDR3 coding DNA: TGTGCCAGCAGCCCCGGACAGGTGGGAAACACCATATATTTT.

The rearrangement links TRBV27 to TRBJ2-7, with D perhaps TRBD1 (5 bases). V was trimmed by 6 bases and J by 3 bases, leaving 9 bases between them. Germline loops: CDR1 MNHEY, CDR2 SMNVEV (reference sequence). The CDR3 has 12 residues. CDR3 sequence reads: CASSSDSYEQYF. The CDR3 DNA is TGTGCCAGCAGCTCTGACAGCTACGAGCAGTACTTC.